The rows below give T cell receptor beta chains drawn from one sample of a study of shared clonotypes between healthy human individuals. Using immunoSEQ multiplex PCR, the repertoire was profiled, and TCRdb retains in-frame clones only, with some absent. The data hold a few million clones, with just over 90% observed a single time. Input material: naive CD4+ T cells from PBMCs. Receptor source: a young man in good health. Some clones in this sample may be carry-over from other donors' samples. Both conserved end residues are part of each CDR3. D genes are given only for firm matches. Expanded clones get a size class; other rows say once, few or many, or leave the size out.

>TRBJ1-2|TRBD1|.|TRBV5-4
TGTGCCAGCAGCACCCGGACAGGGGACGCCTATGGCTACACCTTC
CASSTRTGDAYGYTF
>TRBJ1-1|TRBD1|.|TRBV2
TGTGCCAGCAGAAGTACCGGGACAGAGGTGGACCATGAAGCTTTCTTT
CASRSTGTEVDHEAFF
>TRBJ2-2|.|.|TRBV6-5
TGTGCCAGCAGCCCCTGGACAGTAAACACCGGGGAGCTGTTTTTT
CASSPWTVNTGELFF
>TRBJ2-5|.|.|TRBV7-8
TGTGCCAGCAGCTTAAACAGTGTTACCCAAGAGACCCAGTACTTC
CASSLNSVTQETQYF
>TRBJ2-1|.|.|TRBV25-1
TGTGCCAGCACCGCATATTCTAGCTCCTACAATGAGCAGTTCTTC
CASTAYSSSYNEQFF
>TRBJ2-2|TRBD1|.|TRBV5-4
TGTGCCAGCAGCCGACCGCCAGGGGGCGCTTCGCCCGGGGAGCTGTTTTTT
CASSRPPGGASPGELFF
>TRBJ2-7|TRBD1|.|TRBV30
TGTGCCTGGAGTGTAATACAGGGGGTCAACGAGCAGTACTTC
CAWSVIQGVNEQYF
>TRBJ2-6|TRBD2|.|TRBV6-5
TGTGCCAGCAGAGGGGAGGGTGGGGCCAACGTCCTGACTTTC
CASRGEGGANVLTF
>TRBJ2-2|TRBD1|once|TRBV5-8
TGTGCCAGCAGCTTTCAGGGGGACACCGGGGAGCTGTTTTTT
CASSFQGDTGELFF
>TRBJ2-5|TRBD1|.|TRBV7-8
TGTGCCAGCAGCTTACCTAGACTTCCAGGACAGGGTCAAGAGACCCAGTACTTC
CASSLPRLPGQGQETQYF
>TRBJ2-1|.|.|TRBV7-3
TGTGCCAGCAGCGCCCCCAGAGGCATTCAGTTCTTC
CASSAPRGIQFF
>TRBJ2-1|.|.|TRBV28
TGTGCCAGCAGTTCCGGGGGTAGGGGTGAGCAGTTCTTC
CASSSGGRGEQFF
>TRBJ2-2|.|.|TRBV10-3
TGTGCCATCAGTGAGCGGGAATCGGGCACCGGGGAGCTGTTTTTT
CAISERESGTGELFF
>TRBJ1-2|TRBD1|.|TRBV7-8
TGTGCCAGCAGCTTACAGCGACAGGGTATTGGCTACACCTTC
CASSLQRQGIGYTF
>TRBJ1-1|.|.|TRBV7-8
TGTGCCAGCAGCTTATTCACAGGGAACACTGAAGCTTTCTTT
CASSLFTGNTEAFF
>TRBJ1-2|.|.|TRBV28
TGTGCCAGCAGGGTCGGACGGACCTTTCTAGGCTATGGCTACACCTTC
CASRVGRTFLGYGYTF
>TRBJ2-1|.|.|TRBV30
TGTGCCTGGAGTGTAGGTCCGGGGCGCCCAAATGAGCAGTTCTTC
CAWSVGPGRPNEQFF
>TRBJ2-4|.|.|TRBV4-1
TGCGCCAGCAGCCAAGATCAGTGGGGGGCCAAAAACATTCAGTACTTC
CASSQDQWGAKNIQYF
>TRBJ1-1|.|few|TRBV4-2
TGTGCCAGCAGCCAAGATGGACAGCTAACTTTCTTT
CASSQDGQLTFF
>TRBJ1-5|.|few|TRBV28
TGTGCCAGCAGTTTGGCAGGGGCCAATCAGCCCCAGCATTTT
CASSLAGANQPQHF
>TRBJ2-7|TRBD2|.|TRBV4-2
TGTGCCAGCAGCCAAGGGAATAAACAGGGACTAGCGGGAATCTCCTACGAGCAGTACTTC
CASSQGNKQGLAGISYEQYF
>TRBJ2-2|TRBD1|.|TRBV11-3
TGTGCCAGCAGCTCTGACAGGGGAGCCGGGGAGCTGTTTTTT
CASSSDRGAGELFF
>TRBJ1-2|TRBD1|.|TRBV25-1
TGTGCCAGCAGGAGACAGGGGGCTGACTATGGCTACACCTTC
CASRRQGADYGYTF
>TRBJ2-3|.|.|TRBV5-8
TGTGCCAGCAGAAAGGGGGGTTACCCCACAGATACGCAGTATTTT
CASRKGGYPTDTQYF
>TRBJ1-4|.|.|TRBV5-1
TGCGCCAGCACCCCCGACAGGCCGGGCACTAATGAAAAACTGTTTTTT
CASTPDRPGTNEKLFF
>TRBJ1-4|.|.|TRBV9
TGTGCCAGCAGCGTAGGAGGGAGGGGTGAAAAACTGTTTTTT
CASSVGGRGEKLFF
>TRBJ2-7|TRBD1|.|TRBV18
TGTGCCAGCTCACCTGCCAGGACAGGGGTATACGAGCAGTACTTC
CASSPARTGVYEQYF
>TRBJ2-7|.|.|TRBV7-8
TGTGCCAGCTGCCTCCAAAATTACGAGCAGTACTTC
CASCLQNYEQYF
>TRBJ2-1|TRBD2|.|TRBV27
TGTGCCAGCACCCTACTAGCGGGGGGGTCCCATGAGCAGTTCTTC
CASTLLAGGSHEQFF
>TRBJ2-7|.|.|TRBV14
TGTGCCAGCAGCCAAGGGGGGCAGGGGACCTACGAGCAGTACTTC
CASSQGGQGTYEQYF
>TRBJ2-4|.|.|TRBV29-1
TGCAGCGTTGAAGAACTACGGGGGGCCAAAAACATTCAGTACTTC
CSVEELRGAKNIQYF
>TRBJ1-2|.|.|TRBV28
TGTGCCAGCAAGGGCCCACTATATGGCTACACCTTC
CASKGPLYGYTF
>TRBJ1-4|.|.|TRBV28
TGTGCCAGCAGTTTATCAGGGGCTAATGAAAAACTGTTTTTT
CASSLSGANEKLFF
>TRBJ2-5|.|.|TRBV7-6
TGTGCCAGCAGCCGTATTCAAGAGACCCAGTACTTC
CASSRIQETQYF
>TRBJ1-2|.|.|TRBV6-1
TGTGCCAGCAGCTCCGGGCGCGGCCGCTACACCTTC
CASSSGRGRYTF
>TRBJ2-5|TRBD1|.|TRBV2
TGTGCCAGCATGCCGGGACAGGGATCAGAGACCCAGTACTTC
CASMPGQGSETQYF